The entry that follows covers one T cell receptor (beta chain) sequence. Its antigen is unidentified. As to time point: persistent/refractory GD, antithyroid drugs over 5 years with positive TRAb. PBMCs provided the RNA from which the TCR library was made. These data belong to a study of regulatory T cells in long-lasting Graves disease. Study details: Positive TSH receptor antibodies alongside over 5 years of antithyroid drugs were what marked Graves' disease as persistent.

The authors built TCR beta libraries using iRepertoire HTBI primers and Arm-PCR of CDR3 regions. TCRdb reanalysed the multiplex PCR reads using MiXCR and keeps one entry per CDR3 protein. Of roughly 400,000 distinct CDR3 sequences in the sample, around 23% were seen once. Study-level points and caveats: Favoring TRBV28, TRBJ1-2 and TRBJ2-5 was a feature seen in persistent disease.

V was pared by 7 bases and J by 6 bases, with 10 bases of the junction left unmatched. The CDR3 extends over 13 amino acids. CDR1 and CDR2 (germline): DFQATT, SNEGSKA (reference sequence). The specimen was peripheral blood mononuclear cells (PBMCs), collected when the disease was refractory, from a patient treated with antithyroid drugs. The chain is built from TRBV20-1 and TRBJ2-7, with TRBD1 matching 9 bases. The TCR sequence derives from a female donor with Graves disease. This chain's CDR3 is CSGTGTGFFEQYF. The CDR3 DNA reads as TGCAGTGGTACCGGGACAGGGTTCTTCGAGCAGTACTTC.